This T cell receptor (beta chain) is drawn from a study of CD8 T cells in Susac syndrome. RNA in amounts of roughly 0.45 to 1 ug was reverse transcribed with random hexamers. Each CDR3 protein gets one entry after TCRdb re-called the immunoSEQ multiplex PCR reads with MiXCR. The data contain about 140,000 distinct CDR3 sequences, about 95% of them singletons. The CDR3 is 13 amino acids. Trimming stripped 7 bases from V and 2 bases from J, with 6 bases between. Germline-derived CDR1 and CDR2 are SEHNR and FQNEAQ (reference sequence). The sequenced sample consisted of CD4+ T cells from PBMCs. The TCR was taken from a human donor with multiple sclerosis. The chain uses TRBV7-9 and TRBJ2-6; the D is unclear. In DNA form, the CDR3 reads TGTGCCAGCATCATGACTGGGGCCAACGTCCTGACTTTC. This encodes CASIMTGANVLTF.